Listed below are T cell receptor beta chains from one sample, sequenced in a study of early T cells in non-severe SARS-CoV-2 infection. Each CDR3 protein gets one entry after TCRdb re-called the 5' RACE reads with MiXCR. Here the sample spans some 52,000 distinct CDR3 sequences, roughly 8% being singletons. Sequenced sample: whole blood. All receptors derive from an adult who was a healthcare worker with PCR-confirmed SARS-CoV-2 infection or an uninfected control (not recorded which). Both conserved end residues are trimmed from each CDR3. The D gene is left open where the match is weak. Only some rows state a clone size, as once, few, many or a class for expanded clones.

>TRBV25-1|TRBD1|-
ASSRTGGSETQY
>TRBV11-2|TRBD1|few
ASRKRTGDNEQY
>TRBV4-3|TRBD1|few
ASSQAPKQGPYEQY
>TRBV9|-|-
ASSEGQGETF
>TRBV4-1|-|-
ASSPQRLDYNEQF
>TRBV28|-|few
ASSFPADEQF
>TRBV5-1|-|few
ASSLRPASGETQY
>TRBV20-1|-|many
SAPGLANTGELF
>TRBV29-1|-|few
SIRIDGNQPQH
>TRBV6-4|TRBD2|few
ASSDSTSGYNEQF
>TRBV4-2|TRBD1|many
ASSYGTGVEKLF
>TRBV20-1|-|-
SAIGTLGPYEQY
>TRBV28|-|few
ASSSYSGHLRDIQY
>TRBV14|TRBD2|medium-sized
ASSQDSGRTGDTQY
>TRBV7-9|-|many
ASSSIALRDQPYEQY
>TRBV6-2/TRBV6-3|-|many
ASSYQSPGRDTQY
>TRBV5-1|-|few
ASSLTQRTASYEQY
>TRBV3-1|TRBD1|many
ASSYGTGNTEAF
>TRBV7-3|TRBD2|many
ASSPLAGSGELF
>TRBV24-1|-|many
ATSEWGPGIGEKLF
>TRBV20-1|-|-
SANLYNEQF
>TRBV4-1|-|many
ASSQVGSRGPFNYGYT
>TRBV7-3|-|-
ASSSGQEAF
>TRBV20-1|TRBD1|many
SAPGQGVNSPLH
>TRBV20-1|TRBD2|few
SARERLAGSRSDTQY
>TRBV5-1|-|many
ASRRGGPDTQY
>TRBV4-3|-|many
ASSQLTGELF
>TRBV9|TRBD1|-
ASSYDTGGVTEAF
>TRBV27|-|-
ASSLMGQETQY
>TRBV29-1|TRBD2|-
SVDGGDEQF
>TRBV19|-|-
ASSRLAGPGNEQF
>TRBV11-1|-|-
KGKETQY
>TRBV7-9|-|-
ASSLVVHSPLH
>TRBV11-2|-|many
ASSRPTGELF
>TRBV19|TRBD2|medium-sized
ASSIGTSGRGEETQY
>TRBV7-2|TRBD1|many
ASSIRQGASYGYT
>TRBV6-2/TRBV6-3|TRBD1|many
ASSYADRVVD
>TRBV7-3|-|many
ASSLTDSNNEQF
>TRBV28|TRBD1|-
ASTFPGPQGSYSPLH
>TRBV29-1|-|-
SARDGVVSDTQY
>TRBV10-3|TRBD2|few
AISGGSGGADSVFVGTDTQY
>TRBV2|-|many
ARGWRENEQF
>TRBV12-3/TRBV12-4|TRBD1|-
ASSRQGDQETQY
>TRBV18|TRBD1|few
ASSPPGQIFYGYT
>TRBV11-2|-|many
ASSFGSNYEQY
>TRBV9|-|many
ASSVDSYTGELF